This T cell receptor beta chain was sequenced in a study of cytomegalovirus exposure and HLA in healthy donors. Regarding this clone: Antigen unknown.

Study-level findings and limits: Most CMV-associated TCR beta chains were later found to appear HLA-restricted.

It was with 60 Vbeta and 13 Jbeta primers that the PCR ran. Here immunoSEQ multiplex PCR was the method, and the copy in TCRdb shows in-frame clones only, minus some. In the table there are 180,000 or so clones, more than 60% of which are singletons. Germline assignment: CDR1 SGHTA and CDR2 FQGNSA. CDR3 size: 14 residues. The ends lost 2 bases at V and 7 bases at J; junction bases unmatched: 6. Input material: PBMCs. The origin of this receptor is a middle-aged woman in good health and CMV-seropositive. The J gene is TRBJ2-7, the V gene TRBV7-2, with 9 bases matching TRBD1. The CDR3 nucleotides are TGTGCCAGCAGCTTACAACAGGGGGCGCGGGAGCAGTACTTC. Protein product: CASSLQQGAREQYF.